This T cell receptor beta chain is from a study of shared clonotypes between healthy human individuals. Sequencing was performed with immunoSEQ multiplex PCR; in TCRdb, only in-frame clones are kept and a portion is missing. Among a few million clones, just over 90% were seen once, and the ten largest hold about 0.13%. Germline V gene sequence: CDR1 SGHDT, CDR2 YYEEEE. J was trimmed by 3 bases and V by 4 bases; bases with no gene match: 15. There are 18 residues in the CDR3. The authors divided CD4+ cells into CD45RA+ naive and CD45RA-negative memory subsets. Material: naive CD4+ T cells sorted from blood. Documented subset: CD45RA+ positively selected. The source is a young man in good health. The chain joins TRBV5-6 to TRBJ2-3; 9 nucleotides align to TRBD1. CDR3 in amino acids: CASSPTIWDRVVTDTQYF. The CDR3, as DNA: TGTGCCAGCAGCCCGACGATTTGGGACAGGGTAGTTACAGATACGCAGTATTTT.